This passage covers 2 T cell receptor beta chains from one sample sequenced in a study of blood T cell repertoires in COVID-19 (dated by TCRdb to the early 2020s). Library method: the immunoSEQ multiplex PCR assay. TCRdb limited this immuneACCESS table to in-frame rearrangements with V and J called. A share of clones is missing; checked studies link under half to unresolved V genes, and the rest is unexplained. The sample profile shows approximately 200,000 clones; about nine tenths of them were found once. The ten largest account for around 2.3% of the sample. The sample comprised peripheral blood. Every receptor here comes from a man between 65 and 85 years old with active or convalescent COVID-19.

The chain is built from TRBV5-1 and TRBJ1-1; 9 bases align to TRBD1. J was trimmed by 3 bases and V by 7 bases; bases with no gene match: 7. Germline CDR1 and CDR2: SGHRS and YFSETQ. CDR3 length: 14 residues. The CDR3 nucleotides read TGCGCCAGCTTTAGGGGACAGGGAGACACTGAAGCTTTCTTT. This sequence encodes CASFRGQGDTEAFF.

This rearrangement joins TRBV5-8 to TRBJ2-5; 9 bases line up with TRBD1. The ends lost 0 bases at V and 5 bases at J; junction bases unmatched: 5. There are 15 residues in the CDR3. Looked up from germline, CDR1 is SGHTS and CDR2 is YDEGEE. DNA of the CDR3: TGTGCCAGCAGCTTGGAACAGGGGGCCAGTGAGACCCAGTACTTC. It yields the protein CASSLEQGASETQYF.